The 22 T cell receptor beta chains in this list originate from one sample, sequenced in a study of cytomegalovirus exposure and HLA in healthy donors. With 60 Vbeta and 13 Jbeta primers, the PCR was carried out. The method was immunoSEQ multiplex PCR; TCRdb's version includes in-frame clones alone and lacks a portion of them. The sample yields more than 60,000 clones, more than 60% seen once. Sequencing was done on a sample of PBMCs. These receptors were obtained from a woman aged 25 to 39 in good health and CMV-seronegative.

This chain joins TRBV9 and TRBJ1-6; D is undetermined. Germline V gives CDR1 SGDLS, CDR2 YYNGEE. The CDR3 sequence is 15 residues long. Trimming left V 0 bases short and J 5 bases short, with 9 bases between. The DNA for the CDR3 is TGTGCCAGCAGCGTAGGCCCGCAGGATAATTCACCCCTCCACTTT. This translates into CASSVGPQDNSPLHF.

This chain uses TRBV23-1 with TRBJ2-5, with D unclear. TRBV23-1 is an ORF for which the function is uncertain. With 2 bases removed from V and 3 bases from J, the gap between germline ends came to 13 bases. The CDR3 consists of 15 residues. The CDR3 region has the DNA TGCGCCAGCAGTCAAGCCTCACAGCACAAAGAGACCCAGTACTTC. Translated, it gives CASSQASQHKETQYF.

V gene TRBV19 combines with J gene TRBJ1-1; a weak D match, TRBD1 (6 bases). The length of the CDR3 is 14 residues. The V end was cut by 6 bases, the J end by 4 bases, with 15 bases between. Germline lookup yields CDR1 LNHDA and CDR2 SQIVND (reference sequence). The chain's CDR3 is CASRNDRSGTEAFF. CDR3 in DNA: TGTGCCAGTAGAAACGACAGGTCGGGCACTGAAGCTTTCTTT. The full variable domain, in which reference TRBV19 and TRBJ1-1 provide the parts outside the CDR3, is DGGITQSPKYLFRKEGQNVTLSCEQNLNHDAMYWYRQDPGQGLRLIYYSQIVNDFQKGDIAEGYSVSREKKESFPLTVTSAQKNPTAFYLCASRNDRSGTEAFFGQGTRLTVV.

This clone was detected only a few times. This chain connects TRBV2 to TRBJ1-2, with D maybe TRBD1 (5 bases). CDR1 and CDR2 from the germline V gene are SNHLY and FYNNEI. The CDR3 is made up of 13 amino acids. The V gene lost 7 bases and the J gene lost 7 bases, with 16 bases spanning the gap. CDR3 nucleotide sequence: TGTGCCAGCACCATAAGGGTAGGGGTTGGCTACACCTTC. Its translation is CASTIRVGVGYTF. The entire variable domain, with the rest obtained from reference TRBV2 and TRBJ1-2, is as follows: EPEVTQTPSHQVTQMGQEVILRCVPISNHLYFYWYRQILGQKVEFLVSFYNNEISEKSEIFDDQFSVERPDGSNFTLKIRSTKLEDSAMYFCASTIRVGVGYTFGSGTRLTVV.

J is TRBJ1-1 and V is TRBV18; D possibly corresponds to TRBD1 (5 bases). Germline CDR1 is KGHSH and CDR2 is LQKENI. The CDR3 sequence is 12 residues long. The ends were cut back, 5 bases at V and 7 bases at J, with 11 bases in the middle. In DNA form, the CDR3 reads TGTGCCAGCTCATTCGACAGCCTTGAAGCTTTCTTT. This codes for CASSFDSLEAFF. Based on the CDR3 plus reference TRBV18 and TRBJ1-1, the full variable domain is NAGVMQNPRHLVRRRGQEARLRCSPMKGHSHVYWYRQLPEEGLKFMVYLQKENIIDESGMPKERFSAEFPKEGPSILRIQQVVRGDSAAYFCASSFDSLEAFFGQGTRLTVV.

The chain is built from TRBV19 and TRBJ1-2; 9 nucleotides agree with TRBD1. V was pared by 4 bases and J by 4 bases, with 7 bases of the junction left unmatched. Germline CDR1 LNHDA, CDR2 SQIVND (reference sequence). The CDR3 is 15 amino acids. CDR3 region: CASSTQGASAYGYTF. The CDR3 nucleotides read TGTGCCAGTAGTACACAGGGGGCGTCTGCCTATGGCTACACCTTC. Based on the CDR3 plus reference TRBV19 and TRBJ1-2, the full variable domain is DGGITQSPKYLFRKEGQNVTLSCEQNLNHDAMYWYRQDPGQGLRLIYYSQIVNDFQKGDIAEGYSVSREKKESFPLTVTSAQKNPTAFYLCASSTQGASAYGYTFGSGTRLTVV.

The V gene is TRBV28, the J gene TRBJ1-1; D possibly corresponds to TRBD1 (5 bases). The CDR3 runs 15 residues. V shed 3 bases and J shed 1 base, with 12 bases lying between them. Per germline, CDR1 MDHEN and CDR2 SYDVKM. The CDR3 sequence is CASSFPGPTNTEAFF. CDR3 nucleotides: TGTGCCAGCAGTTTCCCAGGGCCCACGAACACTGAAGCTTTCTTT. The whole variable domain, filled in from reference TRBV28 and TRBJ1-1, reads DVKVTQSSRYLVKRTGEKVFLECVQDMDHENMFWYRQDPGLGLRLIYFSYDVKMKEKGDIPEGYSVSREKKERFSLILESASTNQTSMYLCASSFPGPTNTEAFFGQGTRLTVV.

J is TRBJ1-1 and V is TRBV9, with 9 bases fitting TRBD1. The germline V gene has CDR1 SGDLS and CDR2 YYNGEE. Trimming removed 0 bases from V and 2 bases from J; junction bases left unmatched: 2. This CDR3 contains 15 residues. The CDR3 DNA sequence: TGTGCCAGCAGCGTAGGGACAGGGGCCAACACTGAAGCTTTCTTT. It encodes CASSVGTGANTEAFF.

The rearrangement joins TRBV30 to TRBJ2-5; perhaps TRBD1 as D (6 bases). Deletions cut 5 bases from V and 4 bases from J, with 17 bases between. This CDR3 comprises 14 residues. Germline-derived CDR1 and CDR2 are GTSNPN and SVGIG (reference sequence). CDR3 region: CAWDNGGRAETQYF. For the CDR3, the DNA is TGTGCCTGGGATAATGGGGGCAGGGCAGAGACCCAGTACTTC.

The gene calls are TRBV27 and TRBJ1-2, with D possibly matching TRBD1 (5 bases). Germline-derived CDR1 and CDR2 are MNHEY and SMNVEV (reference sequence). V lost 5 bases, J lost 2 bases, and 9 bases lay in between. This CDR3 spans 13 amino acids. The DNA for the CDR3 is TGTGCCAGCAGTAAGACAGTAAACTATGGCTACACCTTC. This sequence encodes CASSKTVNYGYTF.

The chain couples TRBV5-6 to TRBJ2-1; maybe TRBD2 (5 bases). Germline loops: CDR1 SGHDT, CDR2 YYEEEE. This CDR3 region has 13 residues. In DNA form, the CDR3 reads TGTGCTTCAGCAGCATCCGGGGACAATGAGCAGTTCTTC. Translated, it gives CASAASGDNEQFF.

This rearrangement joins TRBV7-9 to TRBJ1-1; D possibly corresponds to TRBD1 (5 bases). Germline V gene data show CDR1 as SEHNR and CDR2 as FQNEAQ (reference sequence). Trimming shortened V by 5 bases and J by 1 base, and 8 bases separated the two germline ends. The CDR3 runs 13 residues. The CDR3 is CASSPTENTEAFF. CDR3 DNA: TGTGCCAGCAGCCCGACAGAGAACACTGAAGCTTTCTTT. The full variable domain, in which reference TRBV7-9 and TRBJ1-1 provide the parts outside the CDR3, is DTGVSQNPRHKITKRGQNVTFRCDPISEHNRLYWYRQTLGQGPEFLTYFQNEAQLEKSRLLSDRFSAERPKGSFSTLEIQRTEQGDSAMYLCASSPTENTEAFFGQGTRLTVV.

V usage is TRBV7-9 and J usage is TRBJ1-1; D not resolved. CDR3 length: 16 residues. V lost 5 bases and J lost 0, with 16 bases in between. In germline, CDR1 is SEHNR, CDR2 FQNEAQ (reference sequence). The CDR3 protein is CASSPRVRSMNTEAFF. The DNA for the CDR3 is TGTGCCAGCAGCCCCCGAGTGAGGAGCATGAACACTGAAGCTTTCTTT.

V gene TRBV5-1 combines with J gene TRBJ2-7; 7 bases match TRBD1. V lost 4 bases, J lost 0 bases, and 4 bases stayed unmatched. CDR3 length: 14 amino acids. The V gene's germline CDR1 is SGHRS and CDR2 YFSETQ. In DNA form, the CDR3 reads TGCGCCAGCAGCCTCCGGGACAGCTCCTACGAGCAGTACTTC. It encodes CASSLRDSSYEQYF.

V usage is TRBV4-3 and J usage is TRBJ2-6; 11 nucleotides align to TRBD1. V shed 3 bases and J 0 bases; nucleotides not matched to a gene: 10. CDR1 is LGHNA, CDR2 YSLEER, per germline. The CDR3 runs 20 residues. The CDR3 loop reads CASSHVEGTGGFSGANVLTF. CDR3 nucleotides: TGCGCCAGCAGCCACGTTGAGGGGACAGGGGGATTCTCTGGGGCCAACGTCCTGACTTTC.

The chain has TRBV6-1 and TRBJ2-7; the match to TRBD1 covers 10 bases. The length of the CDR3 is 16 residues. V shed 2 bases, J shed 0 bases, and the junction held 4 bases outside the gene matches. Germline V gives CDR1 MNHNS, CDR2 SASEGT. DNA for the CDR3: TGTGCCAGCAGTGAACCCGGGACAGGGGTCTCCTACGAGCAGTACGTC. It translates to CASSEPGTGVSYEQYV.

J is TRBJ1-6 and V is TRBV7-2; 8 bases agree with TRBD1. CDR3 length: 15 residues. The trim removed 3 bases at V and 7 bases at J, leaving 5 bases unmatched. Germline CDR1 SGHTA, CDR2 FQGNSA. The CDR3, as DNA: TGTGCCAGCAGCTTTCGACAGGGGTGGAATTCACCCCTCCACTTT. This sequence encodes CASSFRQGWNSPLHF.

This clone was detected once. V gene TRBV19 combines with J gene TRBJ2-4, with D tentatively TRBD1 (5 bases). This CDR3 comprises 12 residues. Germline V gene lookup returns CDR1 LNHDA and CDR2 SQIVND (reference sequence). Trimming shortened V by 4 bases and J by 7 bases, and 8 bases separated the two germline ends. The CDR3 region has the DNA TGTGCCAGTAGTACAGGGTCGAACATTCAGTACTTC. Translating gives CASSTGSNIQYF.

This clone was seen more than once but under ten times. The chain is built from TRBV19 and TRBJ1-1; D possibly corresponds to TRBD1 (6 bases). Deletions cut 3 bases from V and 6 bases from J, with 17 bases between. The CDR3 is 15 residues long. Germline loops: CDR1 LNHDA, CDR2 SQIVND (reference sequence). CDR3 nucleotides: TGTGCCAGTAGTATCGCCGTCACAGGGAGCGCTGAAGCTTTCTTT. Its protein is CASSIAVTGSAEAFF.

This clone has only a few counts. The gene calls are TRBV19 and TRBJ1-1; 8 bases map to TRBD1. This CDR3 contains 14 residues. Germline V gene data show CDR1 as LNHDA and CDR2 as SQIVND (reference sequence). V shed 6 bases and J 4 bases; nucleotides not matched to a gene: 7. CDR3 amino acids: CASSPTGGVTEAFF. CDR3 DNA: TGTGCCAGTAGCCCTACAGGGGGGGTCACTGAAGCTTTCTTT.

V is TRBV5-1 and J is TRBJ2-5; 7 positions match TRBD1. V lost 4 bases and J lost 4; bases outside the gene matches: 7. CDR3 length: 14 residues. CDR1 SGHRS and CDR2 YFSETQ come from the germline V gene. The CDR3 sequence is CASSPRDRRETQYF. CDR3 nucleotides: TGCGCCAGCAGCCCCCGGGACAGAAGAGAGACCCAGTACTTC.

This sequence joins TRBV19 and TRBJ2-2, with 8 bases that match TRBD1. With V trimmed by 4 bases and J by 1 base, 2 bases remained unmatched. Germline values: CDR1 LNHDA, CDR2 SQIVND (reference sequence). CDR3 length: 15 residues. CDR3 sequence (DNA): TGTGCCAGTAGTAACGACAGGGGGAACACCGGGGAGCTGTTTTTT. Translation: CASSNDRGNTGELFF.